This is a list of T cell receptor beta chains from one sample in a study of Tregs in tolerant kidney transplant recipients. Assay: immunoSEQ multiplex PCR; the TCRdb copy retains only in-frame clones and omits some. The sample contains 90,000 or so clones, around nine tenths of which appear only once. Sequenced material: CD8+ T cells from blood. The receptors stem from a human donor in good health. Both conserved end residues are part of each CDR3. Only part of the rows carry a size: once, few, many, or a class if the clone is expanded.

J,size,V,CDR3
TRBJ2-7,NA,TRBV6-5,CASSYSTLTYEQYF
TRBJ2-2,NA,TRBV7-3,CASSPGWSGGAGELFF
TRBJ2-7,NA,TRBV4-1,CASSPRTGVEQYF
TRBJ2-7,NA,TRBV14,CASSTSSYEQYF
TRBJ1-5,NA,TRBV27,CASSLSSRVRPQHF
TRBJ2-3,NA,TRBV4-1,CASSQRASGGRTDTQYF
TRBJ2-1,NA,TRBV5-1,CASSPSGGKYNEQFF
TRBJ1-3,NA,TRBV19,CASSISGSHLGNTIYF
NA,NA,TRBV27,CASSLSVGRVTDEQYF
TRBJ1-5,NA,TRBV4-1,CASSQAGALAGQPQHF
TRBJ1-5,once,TRBV6-1,CASSEGNNQPQHF
TRBJ2-7,NA,TRBV4-1,CASSQATGGAEQYF
TRBJ2-1,once,TRBV11-3,CASSLGGFEQFF
TRBJ1-6,few,TRBV4-1,CASSQDLKPLHF
TRBJ2-7,NA,TRBV27,CASSLGRTGTYEQYF
TRBJ2-7,NA,TRBV15,CATSRLGTSEIPYEQYF
TRBJ2-3,NA,TRBV7-9,CASSLAHRGPTFTDTQYF
TRBJ1-1,once,TRBV30,CAWSPVSTEAFF
TRBJ2-3,NA,TRBV19,CASSPAGRGTDTQYF
TRBJ1-1,NA,TRBV4-1,CASSQDVRGTEAFF
TRBJ1-4,NA,TRBV27,CASSLSWGAGEKLFF
TRBJ2-5,NA,TRBV7-6,CASSLDMGIQETQYF
TRBJ1-1,NA,TRBV6-5,CASSFQENTEAFF
TRBJ1-5,NA,TRBV11-2,CASSLTGPNQPQHF
TRBJ2-2,NA,TRBV6-1,CASGVYTGELFF
TRBJ1-1,once,TRBV10-1,CASSTTGDTEAFF
TRBJ1-2,NA,TRBV7-2,CASSLLAGGNYGYTF
TRBJ2-7,few,TRBV12-5,CASGLVGPVSEQYF
TRBJ1-6,NA,TRBV5-5,CASSQGWSDSPLHF
TRBJ2-3,once,TRBV7-6,CASSNNLPRDRAYTDTQYF
TRBJ1-2,NA,TRBV29-1,CSVATGYGYTF
TRBJ2-3,NA,TRBV2,CASSLLALEDTQYF
TRBJ1-2,NA,TRBV4-1,CASSQGGLGYGYTF
TRBJ1-1,NA,TRBV9,CASSVGAGMNTEAFF
TRBJ2-5,NA,TRBV30,CAWSPRTAFQETQYF
TRBJ2-4,NA,TRBV30,CAWSLDKNIQYF
TRBJ2-7,NA,TRBV6-5,CASSIRTATYEQYF
TRBJ2-3,NA,TRBV4-1,CASSQFGTQYF
TRBJ1-1,once,TRBV6-5,CASTSGRRTLTEAFF
TRBJ2-7,NA,TRBV6-1,CASSDWDRAYEQYF
TRBJ1-1,NA,TRBV30,CAWRGQVNTEAFF
TRBJ2-3,NA,TRBV11-2,CASSLGAGGRTDTQYF
TRBJ2-2,NA,TRBV27,CASRHGPIANTGELFF
TRBJ2-5,NA,TRBV5-5,CASSHREQETQYF
TRBJ1-2,NA,TRBV5-5,CASSRARVKANYGYTF
TRBJ2-7,NA,TRBV5-1,CASSFFRDIPDYEQYF
TRBJ1-1,NA,TRBV4-1,CASSQHHSNTEAFF
TRBJ1-1,NA,TRBV7-6,CASSLAGEENTEAFF
TRBJ2-5,NA,TRBV27,CASSLLAGGQETQYF
TRBJ2-1,NA,TRBV19,CASSIPGLATYNEQFF
TRBJ2-7,once,TRBV18,CASSLKAYEQYF
TRBJ1-2,NA,TRBV27,CASSWGRAGSYGYTF